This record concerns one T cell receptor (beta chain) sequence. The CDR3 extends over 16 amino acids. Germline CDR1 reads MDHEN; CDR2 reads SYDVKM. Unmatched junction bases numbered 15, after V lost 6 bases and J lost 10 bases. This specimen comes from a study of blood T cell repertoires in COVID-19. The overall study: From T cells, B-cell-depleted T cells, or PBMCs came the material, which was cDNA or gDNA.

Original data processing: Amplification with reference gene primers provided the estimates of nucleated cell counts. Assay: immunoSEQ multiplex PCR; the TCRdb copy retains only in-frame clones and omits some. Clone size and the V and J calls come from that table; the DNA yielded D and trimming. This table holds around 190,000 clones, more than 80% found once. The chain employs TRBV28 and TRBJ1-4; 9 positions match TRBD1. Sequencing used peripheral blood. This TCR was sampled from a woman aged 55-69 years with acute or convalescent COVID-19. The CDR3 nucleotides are TGTGCCAGCAGGCCTCCGGGACAGGGAAGTGGGGCAAAACTGTTTTTT. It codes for CASRPPGQGSGAKLFF.